The source of this T cell receptor beta chain is a study of T-cell reconstitution after alpha-beta-depleted transplantation in children (dated by TCRdb to 2016 to 2017). About the investigation overall: The study quantitatively tracked T-cell immune reconstitution after TCRalphabeta/CD19-depleted allogeneic hematopoietic cell transplantation in children using TCR repertoire profiling. The paper as a whole reports these results and caveats: The frequencies of hyperexpanded clones fell over the following months, and after one year, T-cell counts and TCRbeta diversity were mostly attributed to newly produced T cells. The apparently early alphabetaT-cell count recovery about two months after transplant was reportedly dependent on only several hundred rapidly expanded clones derived from non-depleted graft cells. The high TCRbeta diversity at day 60 in some patients was ascribed to recipient T cells and intrathymic progenitors that had survived conditioning.

Library preparation employed PCR. This sample was sequenced with an Illumina HiSeq 2500. TCR library preparation used molecular barcoding, with unique molecular identifiers applied to normalize quantification of the TCRbeta repertoire. TCRdb ran its own pipeline on the public reads, namely fastp trimming at Q25 and MiXCR clone calling, and kept in-frame beta chains. Rows with a matching CDR3 protein are joined into one entry that keeps the most common DNA and genes. The sample has about 600,000 distinct CDR3 sequences on record, around 13% of them singletons. Of the sample, around 2% falls within the top ten clones. According to the germline V gene, CDR1 reads MNHEY and CDR2 reads SVGEGT. The CDR3 goes from the cysteine to the phenylalanine over 13 residues. Of all the DNA, just the CDR3 is kept, 39 bases in frame from base 1. V drops 10 bases and J drops 2 bases, leaving 11 bases in between. This clonotype was picked up a small number of times. The specificity of this receptor is unknown. Base-call qualities are not available, and no considerably larger clone is one nucleotide away.

Interpreted using the paper, the treatment or condition label stands for: allogeneic hematopoietic cell transplantation with graft depleted of TCRalphabeta T cells and CD19 B cells. The children who served as transplant recipients had been given grafts of TCRalphabeta/CD19-depleted allogeneic hematopoietic cells. Rearrangement joined TRBV6-2 or TRBV6-3 to TRBJ2-2; there is no confident call for the D gene. The receptor comes from a male patient aged 10 to 17 who had a stem cell transplant for acute myeloid leukemia, so the T cells may come from the graft donor. The sample was PBMCs, mostly from graft donor cells, taken 360 days after TCRalphabeta/CD19-depleted stem cell transplant. The DNA is as follows: TGTGCCACCGCGGCCGTCAACACCGGGGAGCTGTTTTTT. Its protein reads: CATAAVNTGELFF.